This T cell receptor beta chain was documented in a study of blood T cell repertoires in COVID-19. The repertoire was sequenced with immunoSEQ multiplex PCR; TCRdb's copy has only in-frame clones and lacks some. The data contain 250,000 to 300,000 clones, approximately 80% of them singletons. Germline V lookup: CDR1 SGHRS, CDR2 YFSETQ. The CDR3 has 13 residues. V lost 5 bases and J 2 bases, leaving 10 bases between the germline ends. The material sequenced was peripheral blood. This clonotype was obtained from a woman in her sixties with active or convalescent COVID-19. This chain links TRBV5-1 with TRBJ2-5; maybe TRBD1 (6 bases). CDR3: CASSRDTQETQYF. The CDR3, as DNA: TGCGCCAGCAGTCGGGACACGCAAGAGACCCAGTACTTC.